What follows are 30 T cell receptor beta chains derived from one specimen sequenced in a study of T cells after yellow fever vaccination. Using its own MiXCR run on the 5' RACE reads, TCRdb lists one record per CDR3 protein. This sample has some 400,000 distinct CDR3 sequences; 18% occur once, and the top ten carry 15% to 20%. The sample was PBMCs, taken before the yellow fever booster vaccination. The receptors stem from a man between 18 and 29 years old who received the YFV17D yellow fever vaccine.

This chain connects TRBV12-3 or TRBV12-4 to TRBJ2-1; D may be TRBD2 (5 bases). V lost 6 bases and J lost 9, with 12 bases in between. The CDR3 extends over 12 amino acids. In DNA, the CDR3 is TGTGCCAGCAGGTTCGGGAATGGTGAGCAGTTCTTC. Amino acids: CASRFGNGEQFF.

This clonotype was seen a handful of times. The V gene is TRBV6-6, the J gene TRBJ2-5, with TRBD1 identical over 11 bases. Germline CDR1 reads MNHNY; CDR2 reads SVGAGI (reference sequence). Trimming cost V 6 bases and J 5 bases; bases outside gene matches: 5. This CDR3 has 14 amino acids. The CDR3 loop reads CASSWDRGSETQYF. As DNA, the CDR3 is TGTGCCAGCAGCTGGGACAGGGGGTCCGAGACCCAGTACTTC.

The CDR3 DNA reads as TGCGCCAGCAGCTGGGACAAGCAGGATACGCAGTATTTT. As protein: CASSWDKQDTQYF. J is TRBJ2-3 and V is TRBV5-1, with a possible D match to TRBD1 (6 bases). V lost 3 bases and J lost 6, with 11 bases in between. The germline V gene encodes CDR1 SGHRS and CDR2 YFSETQ. The CDR3 has 13 residues.

This clonotype was counted between two and nine times. CDR3 amino acids: CAISRGQNTEAFF. The CDR3, as DNA: TGTGCCATATCTAGGGGACAGAACACTGAAGCTTTCTTT. The chain is built from TRBV28 and TRBJ1-1; TRBD1 might be the D (6 bases). V lost 10 bases, J lost 1 base, and 13 bases lay in between. The CDR3 contains 13 residues. Germline V gives CDR1 MDHEN, CDR2 SYDVKM.

This chain uses TRBV12-3 or TRBV12-4 with TRBJ2-5, with D unclear. The CDR3 has 14 residues. V was shortened by 5 bases and J by 2 bases, with 12 bases between the two germline ends. The CDR3 DNA is TGTGCCAGCAGTCCTACCCGGCAGCAAGAGACCCAGTACTTC. This codes for CASSPTRQQETQYF.

This clonotype was found a few times. This sequence joins TRBV4-1 and TRBJ2-2; 7 bases fit TRBD2. J gave up 6 bases and V 6 bases, and 7 bases lay outside the gene matches. The CDR3 spans 14 residues. Germline CDR1 reads MGHRA; CDR2 reads YSYEKL. Here the CDR3 DNA reads TGCGCCAGCAGAGCGGGACCTCCACCCGGGGAGCTGTTTTTT. Its protein product is CASRAGPPPGELFF.

This clonotype was observed a handful of times. The chain carries TRBV6-6 and TRBJ1-1, with TRBD1 as a possible D gene (5 bases). The germline V and J ends were trimmed by 6 bases and 11 bases, with 22 bases remaining between them. CDR1 is MNHNY, CDR2 SVGAGI, per germline (reference sequence). There are 14 residues in the CDR3. CDR3 in DNA: TGTGCCAGCAGACTCCTAAATCCCGGGACGCAGGCTTTCTTT. It translates to CASRLLNPGTQAFF.

The chain recombines TRBV5-5 with TRBJ1-2, with D hard to call. The CDR3 is 17 amino acids. In germline, CDR1 is SGHKS, CDR2 YYEKEE (reference sequence). V was trimmed by 0 bases and J by 8 bases, leaving 23 bases between them. CDR3 DNA sequence: TGTGCCAGCAGCTTGGATAGGGAGAAATCGGAAACTAGGGGCTACACCTTC. Its translation is CASSLDREKSETRGYTF.

The chain uses TRBV7-6 and TRBJ2-3; D gene ambiguous. The CDR3 has 12 amino acids. V lost 5 bases and J 6 bases, leaving 9 bases between the germline ends. Germline CDR1 reads SGHVS; CDR2 reads FNYEAQ. The CDR3 sequence: CASSPNMDTQYF. CDR3 DNA sequence: TGTGCCAGCAGCCCAAATATGGATACGCAGTATTTT.

This rearrangement joins TRBV7-8 to TRBJ2-2; 9 bases line up with TRBD1. This CDR3 region has 17 residues. Germline lookup yields CDR1 SGHVS and CDR2 FQNEAQ. The junction had 7 bases not matched to a gene; V was cut back by 5 bases and J by 0 bases. As DNA, the CDR3 is TGTGCCAGCAGCCTAGGGACAGGGAACGCGAACACCGGGGAGCTGTTTTTT. Protein: CASSLGTGNANTGELFF.

CDR3 protein: CASSPLRGDGYTF. CDR3 nucleotide sequence: TGTGCCAGCAGTCCCCTTAGGGGGGATGGCTACACCTTC. The chain recombines TRBV12-3 or TRBV12-4 with TRBJ1-2, with a weak D call TRBD1 (6 bases). Deletions cut 5 bases from V and 6 bases from J, with 13 bases between. The CDR3 is 13 residues long.

The chain has TRBV6-5 and TRBJ1-1; D possibly corresponds to TRBD1 (6 bases). Trimming took 7 bases from V and 4 from J, leaving 10 bases between them. CDR3 size: 12 residues. CDR1 and CDR2 from the germline V gene are MNHEY and SVGAGI. The CDR3 reads CASTDRITEAFF. The CDR3 nucleotides read TGTGCCAGCACTGACAGGATCACTGAAGCTTTCTTT.

On this clonotype itself: The junction shows a germline mismatch at one end, possibly a read error. CDR3 sequence reads: CACRLQNTQYF. CDR3 nucleotides: TGTGCCTGTAGGCTACAGAATACGCAGTATTTT. This chain connects TRBV19 to TRBJ2-3; D gene ambiguous. Germline loops: CDR1 LNHDA, CDR2 SQIVND (reference sequence). This CDR3 contains 11 residues.

J is TRBJ2-3 and V is TRBV24-1, with 7 bases that match TRBD1. The CDR3 has 14 residues. Germline V gene data show CDR1 as KGHDR and CDR2 as SFDVKD. V shed 9 bases, J shed 3 bases, and the junction held 8 bases outside the gene matches. The DNA for the CDR3 is TGTGCCACCGCAGGGACAGACGCGACAGATACGCAGTATTTT. Its protein is CATAGTDATDTQYF.

As DNA, the CDR3 is TGTGCCATCAGTGGAGGGGATCAAGCTTTCTTT. It yields the protein CAISGGDQAFF. The gene calls are TRBV10-3 and TRBJ1-1, with a possible D match to TRBD1 (5 bases). The CDR3 has 11 amino acids. The V gene lost 4 bases and the J gene lost 9 bases, with 9 bases spanning the gap. Germline V CDR1 and CDR2: ENHRY, SYGVKD.

This clonotype was seen a handful of times. The gene calls are TRBV3-1 and TRBJ2-7; 10 nucleotides line up with TRBD2. Germline lookup yields CDR1 LGHDT and CDR2 YNNKEL (reference sequence). CDR3 size: 16 residues. V was clipped by 4 bases and J by 4 bases; unmatched bases: 10. For the CDR3, the DNA is TGTGCCAGCAGCCCCCATAGCGGGGGGATATTGTACGAGCAGTACTTC. Its protein product is CASSPHSGGILYEQYF.

This clonotype has just a few counts. V is TRBV4-3 and J is TRBJ2-1, with TRBD1 matching over 8 bases. CDR1 LGHNA and CDR2 YSLEER come from the germline V gene. CDR3 length equals 15 residues. V lost 4 bases, J lost 2 bases, and 4 bases stayed unmatched. CDR3 sequence reads: CASSRTGGPYNEQFF. The DNA for the CDR3 is TGCGCCAGCAGCCGAACAGGGGGACCCTACAATGAGCAGTTCTTC.

This sequence joins TRBV24-1 and TRBJ1-1; D is unclear. Germline CDR1 and CDR2: KGHDR and SFDVKD. Deletions cut 3 bases from V and 0 bases from J, with 19 bases between. The length of the CDR3 is 18 residues. CDR3 in amino acids: CATSDQGHRRYMNTEAFF. CDR3 coding DNA: TGTGCCACCAGTGATCAAGGGCACCGACGGTACATGAACACTGAAGCTTTCTTT.

This clonotype was counted many times. The V and J genes are TRBV7-2 and TRBJ2-3; D remains ambiguous. V was clipped by 1 base and J by 2 bases, with 1 base between them. Germline CDR1 and CDR2: SGHTA and FQGNSA. The CDR3 is 12 amino acids. CDR3 DNA sequence: TGTGCCAGCAGCTTAGACACAGATACGCAGTATTTT. Amino acid sequence: CASSLDTDTQYF.

Many counts were recorded for this clonotype. This rearrangement joins TRBV7-9 to TRBJ2-1, with unresolved D. CDR3 size: 12 residues. The germline gives CDR1 SEHNR, CDR2 FQNEAQ (reference sequence). The V end lost 5 bases, the J end lost 6 bases, and 8 bases lay between the germline ends. The CDR3 coding sequence is TGTGCCAGCAGCCTAATAGCCAATGAGCAGTTCTTC. Protein: CASSLIANEQFF.

The rearrangement links TRBV7-2 to TRBJ1-1; 7 nucleotides align to TRBD1. The CDR3 is 14 amino acids. V trimming: 6 bases; J trimming: 4 bases; junction bases outside the gene matches: 8. Germline CDR1 and CDR2: SGHTA and FQGNSA. The CDR3 is CASSFVQGVTEAFF. The CDR3, as DNA: TGTGCCAGCAGTTTTGTTCAGGGGGTCACTGAAGCTTTCTTT. Variable domain in full (rest from reference TRBV7-2 and TRBJ1-1): GAGVSQSPSNKVTEKGKDVELRCDPISGHTALYWYRQSLGQGLEFLIYFQGNSAPDKSGLPSDRFSAERTGGSVSTLTIQRTQQEDSAVYLCASSFVQGVTEAFFGQGTRLTVV.

This clonotype showed up just a few times. The chain carries TRBV5-6 and TRBJ2-1, with TRBD1 as a possible D gene (6 bases). The length of the CDR3 is 15 residues. The germline V gene has CDR1 SGHDT and CDR2 YYEEEE. Trimming removed 6 bases from V and 10 bases from J, with 23 bases in between. Here the CDR3 DNA reads TGTGCCAGCACCCAGCGAGGCAGGGGTCGTGGGGAGCAGTTCTTC. Translating it yields CASTQRGRGRGEQFF. The full variable domain, rest sourced from reference TRBV5-6 and TRBJ2-1, is DAGVTQSPTHLIKTRGQQVTLRCSPKSGHDTVSWYQQALGQGPQFIFQYYEEEERQRGNFPDRFSGHQFPNYSSELNVNALLLGDSALYLCASTQRGRGRGEQFFGPGTRLTVL.

The chain has TRBV7-9 and TRBJ1-2; D is unclear. This CDR3 is built from 12 residues. CDR1 SEHNR and CDR2 FQNEAQ come from the germline V gene (reference sequence). V was pared by 5 bases and J by 3 bases, with 7 bases between. The CDR3 sequence is CASSDDYYGYTF. DNA for the CDR3: TGTGCCAGCAGCGATGACTACTATGGCTACACCTTC. Full variable domain (missing parts from reference TRBV7-9 and TRBJ1-2): DTGVSQNPRHKITKRGQNVTFRCDPISEHNRLYWYRQTLGQGPEFLTYFQNEAQLEKSRLLSDRFSAERPKGSFSTLEIQRTEQGDSAMYLCASSDDYYGYTFGSGTRLTVV.

This clonotype was counted between two and nine times. This chain joins TRBV25-1 and TRBJ1-1, with D tentatively TRBD1 (6 bases). Trimming left V 7 bases short and J 2 bases short, with 11 bases between. The CDR3 has 13 amino acids. CDR1 is MGHDK and CDR2 is SYGVNS in the germline V gene. The CDR3 bases are TGTGCCAGCATCCCAGGGGTAAACACTGAAGCTTTCTTT. The encoded protein is CASIPGVNTEAFF.

The sample holds a few counts of this clonotype. The rearrangement uses TRBV20-1 and TRBJ2-1, with D possibly being TRBD2 (6 bases). This CDR3 has 13 residues. V lost 5 bases and J lost 5, with 13 bases in between. Germline CDR1 reads DFQATT; CDR2 reads SNEGSKA (reference sequence). For the CDR3, the DNA is TGCAGTGCTGGGGCGGGGTTCGACAATGAGCAGTTCTTC. It codes for CSAGAGFDNEQFF.

The sample holds a few counts of this clonotype. This chain uses TRBV20-1 with TRBJ2-5; TRBD1 or TRBD2 may be the D gene (5 bases each). V was clipped by 4 bases and J by 1 base, with 13 bases between them. Germline CDR1 is DFQATT and CDR2 is SNEGSKA (reference sequence). This CDR3 is 14 amino acids long. CDR3 coding DNA: TGCAGTGCTACCCGAGGGGCAGCCCAAGAGACCCAGTACTTC. This encodes CSATRGAAQETQYF.

This chain uses TRBV7-2 with TRBJ1-1; the D is unclear. Germline V gene data show CDR1 as SGHTA and CDR2 as FQGNSA. With 2 bases removed from V and 1 base from J, the gap between germline ends came to 11 bases. This CDR3 is built from 15 residues. Written as DNA, the CDR3 is TGTGCCAGCAGCTTACCTCCAGAAGGGAACACTGAAGCTTTCTTT. This gives the protein CASSLPPEGNTEAFF. Complete variable domain (other parts from reference TRBV7-2 and TRBJ1-1): GAGVSQSPSNKVTEKGKDVELRCDPISGHTALYWYRQSLGQGLEFLIYFQGNSAPDKSGLPSDRFSAERTGGSVSTLTIQRTQQEDSAVYLCASSLPPEGNTEAFFGQGTRLTVV.

This clonotype was recorded a few times. The gene calls are TRBV5-1 and TRBJ2-1; 9 bases fit TRBD2. Per germline, CDR1 SGHRS and CDR2 YFSETQ. The J segment lost 2 bases and the V segment lost 4 bases, leaving 1 base of the junction unmatched. The CDR3 covers 14 residues. The CDR3 is CASSPSGAYNEQFF. The CDR3 DNA reads TGCGCCAGCAGCCCTAGCGGGGCCTACAATGAGCAGTTCTTC.

The chain has TRBV7-2 and TRBJ1-5; no definite D call. Trimming took 8 bases from V and 7 from J, leaving 9 bases between them. Germline V lookup: CDR1 SGHTA, CDR2 FQGNSA. The CDR3 loop spans 11 amino acids. CDR3 DNA: TGTGCCAGCGGTCAAGGGCAGCCCCAGCATTTT. Its translation: CASGQGQPQHF.

To note about this clonotype: The CDR3 ends on some other residue instead of the conserved phenylalanine or tryptophan, so this is likely a read error. This chain joins TRBV12-3 or TRBV12-4 and TRBJ1-3; D call uncertain. V shed 5 bases and J shed 6 bases, with 17 bases lying between them. This CDR3 region has 15 residues. The CDR3 reads CASSPHPDGKNTIYI. The DNA for the CDR3 is TGTGCCAGCAGTCCCCACCCGGACGGTAAAAACACCATATATATT.